This TCR beta chain derives from a study of T cell repertoires in cytomegalovirus infection. Study-wide findings and caveats: Dominating the ex vivo response were HLA-C-restricted CMV-specific TCR beta clonotypes.

TCRdb re-called the reads with MiXCR, one entry per CDR3 protein. The sample comprises 700,000 to 900,000 distinct CDR3 sequences, 25% to 30% of which are singletons, and 10% to 15% rests with the top ten. This clonotype was observed at least ten times. The antigen remains undetermined. The CDR3 has 18 residues. With 1 base removed from V and 4 bases from J, the gap between germline ends came to 20 bases. Germline loops: CDR1 SEHNR, CDR2 FQNEAQ (reference sequence). V gene TRBV7-9 combines with J gene TRBJ1-3, with D maybe TRBD1 (6 bases). This material consisted of cultured CD8+ T cells from PBMCs, taken from culture after CMV antigen stimulation. The sequence came from a human donor in good health (CMV status not recorded). Some clones in this sample may be carry-over from other donors' samples. The CDR3 here is CASSLVAYRVSNGNTIYF. CDR3 coding DNA: TGTGCCAGCAGCTTAGTGGCCTACAGGGTGTCCAACGGAAACACCATATATTTT.